This T cell receptor beta chain was profiled in a study of monozygotic twins with inflammatory bowel disease. Overall study findings and caveats: Separate T cell subtypes could not be resolved from one another.

Details on this clonotype: No antigen is known for it.

CDR3 size: 16 residues. Germline V gives CDR1 LNHDA, CDR2 SQIVND (reference sequence). TCRdb re-called the 5' RACE reads; one entry per CDR3 protein, DNA not given. The sample includes 140,000 to 150,000 distinct CDR3 sequences. The sequence derives from a human donor with ulcerative colitis or Crohn's disease, or a healthy co-twin of an affected twin (not recorded which). The chain joins TRBV19 to TRBJ2-2; TCRdb's assignment of TRBD2 cannot be checked, as there is no DNA. Material for sequencing was blood. The CDR3 loop is CASSILTSGPTGELFF.